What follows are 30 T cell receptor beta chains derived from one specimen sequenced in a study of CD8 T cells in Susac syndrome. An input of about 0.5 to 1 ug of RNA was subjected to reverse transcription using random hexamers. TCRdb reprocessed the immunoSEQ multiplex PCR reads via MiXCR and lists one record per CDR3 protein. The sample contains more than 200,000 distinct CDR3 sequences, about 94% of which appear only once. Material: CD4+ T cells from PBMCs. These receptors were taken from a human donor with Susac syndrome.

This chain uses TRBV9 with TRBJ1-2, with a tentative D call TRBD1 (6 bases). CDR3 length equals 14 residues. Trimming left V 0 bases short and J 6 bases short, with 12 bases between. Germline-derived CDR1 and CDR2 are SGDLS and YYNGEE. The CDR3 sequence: CASSVGNRVNGYTF. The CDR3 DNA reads TGTGCCAGCAGCGTAGGGAACAGGGTGAATGGCTACACCTTC.

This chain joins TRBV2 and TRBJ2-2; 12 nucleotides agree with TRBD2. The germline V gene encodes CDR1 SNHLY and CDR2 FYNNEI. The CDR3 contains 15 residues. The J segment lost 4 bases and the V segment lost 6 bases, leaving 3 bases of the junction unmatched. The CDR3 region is CASRELAGGTGELFF. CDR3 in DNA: TGTGCCAGCAGGGAACTAGCGGGGGGCACCGGGGAGCTGTTTTTT.

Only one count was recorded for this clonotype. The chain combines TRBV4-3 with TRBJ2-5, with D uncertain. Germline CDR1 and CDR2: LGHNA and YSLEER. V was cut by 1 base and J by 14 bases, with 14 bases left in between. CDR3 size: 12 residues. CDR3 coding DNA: TGCGCCAGCAGCCAAGCCCTAGGTCCTCTCTACTTC. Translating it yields CASSQALGPLYF.

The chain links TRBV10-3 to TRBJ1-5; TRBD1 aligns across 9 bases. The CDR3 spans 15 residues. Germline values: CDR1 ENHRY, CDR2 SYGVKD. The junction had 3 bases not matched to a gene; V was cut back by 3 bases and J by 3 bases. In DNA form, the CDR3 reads TGTGCCATCAGTGAAGGGACAGGGCTCAATCAGCCCCAGCATTTT. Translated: CAISEGTGLNQPQHF.

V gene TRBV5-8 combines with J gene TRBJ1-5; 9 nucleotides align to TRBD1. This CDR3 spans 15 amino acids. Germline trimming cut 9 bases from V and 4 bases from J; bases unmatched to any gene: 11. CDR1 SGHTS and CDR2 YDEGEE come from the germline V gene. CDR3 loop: CATQNIGTGNQPQHF. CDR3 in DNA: TGTGCCACCCAAAATATCGGGACAGGGAATCAGCCCCAGCATTTT.

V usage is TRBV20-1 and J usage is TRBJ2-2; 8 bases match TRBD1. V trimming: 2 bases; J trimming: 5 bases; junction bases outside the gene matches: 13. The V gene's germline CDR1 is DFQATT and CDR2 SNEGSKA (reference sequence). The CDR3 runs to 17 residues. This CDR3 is CSARLDRGEFFTGELFF. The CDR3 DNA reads TGCAGTGCTAGACTCGACAGGGGCGAGTTCTTTACCGGGGAGCTGTTTTTT.

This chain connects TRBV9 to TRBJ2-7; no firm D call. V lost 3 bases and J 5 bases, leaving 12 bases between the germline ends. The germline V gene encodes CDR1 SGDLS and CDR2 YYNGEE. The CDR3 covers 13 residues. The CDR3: CASSGLRDDEQYF. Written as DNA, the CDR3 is TGTGCCAGCAGCGGCCTAAGGGATGACGAGCAGTACTTC.

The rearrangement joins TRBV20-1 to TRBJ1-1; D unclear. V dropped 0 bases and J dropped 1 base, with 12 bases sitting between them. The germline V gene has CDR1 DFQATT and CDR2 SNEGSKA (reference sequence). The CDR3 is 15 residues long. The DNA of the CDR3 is TGCAGTGCTAGAGAGACCGGCGTCTCGAACACTGAAGCTTTCTTT. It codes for CSARETGVSNTEAFF.

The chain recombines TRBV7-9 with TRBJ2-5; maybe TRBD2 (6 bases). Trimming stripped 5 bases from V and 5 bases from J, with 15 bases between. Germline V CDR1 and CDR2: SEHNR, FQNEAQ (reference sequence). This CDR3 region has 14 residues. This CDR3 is CASSPGTSRETQYF. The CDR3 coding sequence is TGTGCCAGCAGCCCCGGGACTTCCCGGGAGACCCAGTACTTC.

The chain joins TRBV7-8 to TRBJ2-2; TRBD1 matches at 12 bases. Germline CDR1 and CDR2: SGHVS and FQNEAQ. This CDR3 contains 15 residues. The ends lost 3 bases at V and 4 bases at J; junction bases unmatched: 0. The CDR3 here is CASSLGQGATGELFF. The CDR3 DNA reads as TGTGCCAGCAGCTTGGGACAGGGGGCCACCGGGGAGCTGTTTTTT.

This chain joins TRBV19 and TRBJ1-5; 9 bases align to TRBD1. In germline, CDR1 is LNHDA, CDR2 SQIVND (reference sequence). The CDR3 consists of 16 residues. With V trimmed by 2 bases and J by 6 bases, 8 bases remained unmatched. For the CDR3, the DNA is TGTGCCAGTAGTATACCGGGACAGGGTGCGGGTCAGCCCCAGCATTTT. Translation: CASSIPGQGAGQPQHF.

DNA for the CDR3: TGTGCCAGCAGTCCCCCGGGGGCGTGGGAGACCCAGTACTTC. Translating gives CASSPPGAWETQYF. The V gene is TRBV28, the J gene TRBJ2-5; D may correspond to TRBD1 or TRBD2 (6 bases each). Germline values: CDR1 MDHEN, CDR2 SYDVKM. Trimming left V 5 bases short and J 5 bases short, with 15 bases between. The CDR3 runs to 14 residues.

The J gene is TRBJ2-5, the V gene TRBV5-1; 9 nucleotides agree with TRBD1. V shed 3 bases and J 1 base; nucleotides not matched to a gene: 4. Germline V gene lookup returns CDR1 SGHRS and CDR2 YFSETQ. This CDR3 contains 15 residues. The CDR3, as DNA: TGCGCCAGCAGCTCCGGGACAGGGTCCCAAGAGACCCAGTACTTC. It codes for CASSSGTGSQETQYF.

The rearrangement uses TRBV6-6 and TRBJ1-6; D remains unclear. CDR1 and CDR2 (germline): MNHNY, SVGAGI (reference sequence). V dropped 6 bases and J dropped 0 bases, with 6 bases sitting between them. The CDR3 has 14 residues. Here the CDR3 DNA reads TGTGCCAGCAGGTCCAGCTCCTATAATTCACCCCTCCACTTT. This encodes CASRSSSYNSPLHF.

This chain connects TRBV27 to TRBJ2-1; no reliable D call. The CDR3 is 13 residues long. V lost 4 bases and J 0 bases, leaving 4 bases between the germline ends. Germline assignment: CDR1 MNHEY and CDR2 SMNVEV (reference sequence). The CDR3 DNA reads TGTGCCAGCAGTTCCAGCTCCTACAATGAGCAGTTCTTC. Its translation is CASSSSSYNEQFF.

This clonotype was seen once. The CDR3 bases are TGTGCCAGCAGCTTAGACGACGGGGGAACTCCCTACGAGCAGTACTTC. This encodes CASSLDDGGTPYEQYF. This chain links TRBV7-2 with TRBJ2-7, with D perhaps matching TRBD2 (6 bases). The CDR3 is 16 amino acids. CDR1 is SGHTA, CDR2 FQGNSA, per germline. V was shortened by 1 base and J by 2 bases, with 15 bases between the two germline ends.

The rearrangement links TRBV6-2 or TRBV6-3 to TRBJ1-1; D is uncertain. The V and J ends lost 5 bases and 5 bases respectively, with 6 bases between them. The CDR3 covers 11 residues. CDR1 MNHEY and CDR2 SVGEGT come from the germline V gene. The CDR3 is CASSVRTEAFF. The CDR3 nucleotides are TGTGCCAGCAGTGTACGGACTGAAGCTTTCTTT.

CDR3 bases: TGTGCCAGTAGTGGACTGGCGGGGGGCGAATACGAGCAGTACTTC. Residues: CASSGLAGGEYEQYF. The chain uses TRBV19 and TRBJ2-7; the match to TRBD2 covers 8 bases. V was pared by 5 bases and J by 4 bases, with 10 bases of the junction left unmatched. Germline V CDR1 and CDR2: LNHDA, SQIVND (reference sequence). This CDR3 comprises 15 residues.

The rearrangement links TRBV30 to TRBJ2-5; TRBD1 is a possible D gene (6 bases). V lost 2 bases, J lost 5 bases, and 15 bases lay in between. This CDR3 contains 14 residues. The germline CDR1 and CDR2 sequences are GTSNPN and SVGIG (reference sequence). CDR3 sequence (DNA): TGTGCCTGGAGTTCCAGCAGGGGAAGGGAGACCCAGTACTTC. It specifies CAWSSSRGRETQYF.

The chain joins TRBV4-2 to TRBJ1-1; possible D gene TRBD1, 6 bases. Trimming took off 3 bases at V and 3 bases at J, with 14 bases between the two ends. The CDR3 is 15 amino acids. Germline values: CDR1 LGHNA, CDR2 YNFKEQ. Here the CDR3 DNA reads TGTGCCAGCAGCCAGCTCGGGGGGGCGGACACTGAAGCTTTCTTT. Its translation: CASSQLGGADTEAFF.

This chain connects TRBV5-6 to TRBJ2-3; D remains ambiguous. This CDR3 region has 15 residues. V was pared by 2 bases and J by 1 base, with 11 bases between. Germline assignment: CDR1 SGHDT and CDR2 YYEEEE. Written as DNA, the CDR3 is TGTGCCAGCAGCTTAGGGCATTTAGGCACAGATACGCAGTATTTT. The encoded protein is CASSLGHLGTDTQYF.

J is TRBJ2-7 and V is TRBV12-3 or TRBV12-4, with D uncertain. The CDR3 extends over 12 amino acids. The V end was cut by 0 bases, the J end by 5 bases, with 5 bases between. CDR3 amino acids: CASSLAGNEQYF. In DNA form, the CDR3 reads TGTGCCAGCAGTTTAGCAGGGAACGAGCAGTACTTC.

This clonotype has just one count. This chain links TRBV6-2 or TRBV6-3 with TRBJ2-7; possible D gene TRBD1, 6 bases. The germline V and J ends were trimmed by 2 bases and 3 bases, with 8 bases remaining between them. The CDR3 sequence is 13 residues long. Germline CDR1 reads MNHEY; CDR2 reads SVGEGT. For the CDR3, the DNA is TGTGCCAGCAGTTACCACAGGGACTACGAGCAGTACTTC. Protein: CASSYHRDYEQYF.

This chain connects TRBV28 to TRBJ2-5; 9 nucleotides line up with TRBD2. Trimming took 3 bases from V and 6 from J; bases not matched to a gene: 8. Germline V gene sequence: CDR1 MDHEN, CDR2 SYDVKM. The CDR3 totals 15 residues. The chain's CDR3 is CASSFPRGTSKTQYF. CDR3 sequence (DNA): TGTGCCAGCAGTTTCCCGAGGGGGACTAGCAAGACCCAGTACTTC.

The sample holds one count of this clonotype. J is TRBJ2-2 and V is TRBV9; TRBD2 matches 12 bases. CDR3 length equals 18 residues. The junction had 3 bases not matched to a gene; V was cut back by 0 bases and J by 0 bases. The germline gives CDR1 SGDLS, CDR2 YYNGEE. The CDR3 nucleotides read TGTGCCAGCAGCGTAGAACTAGCGGGGGGACCGAACACCGGGGAGCTGTTTTTT. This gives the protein CASSVELAGGPNTGELFF.

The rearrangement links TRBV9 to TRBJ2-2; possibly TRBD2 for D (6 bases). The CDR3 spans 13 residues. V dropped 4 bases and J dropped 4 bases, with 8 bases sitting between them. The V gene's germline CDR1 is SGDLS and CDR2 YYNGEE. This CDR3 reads CASSRGFTGELFF. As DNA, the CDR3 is TGTGCCAGCAGCCGGGGGTTCACCGGGGAGCTGTTTTTT. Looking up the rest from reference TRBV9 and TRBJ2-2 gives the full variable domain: DSGVTQTPKHLITATGQRVTLRCSPRSGDLSVYWYQQSLDQGLQFLIQYYNGEERAKGNILERFSAQQFPDLHSELNLSSLELGDSALYFCASSRGFTGELFFGEGSRLTVL.

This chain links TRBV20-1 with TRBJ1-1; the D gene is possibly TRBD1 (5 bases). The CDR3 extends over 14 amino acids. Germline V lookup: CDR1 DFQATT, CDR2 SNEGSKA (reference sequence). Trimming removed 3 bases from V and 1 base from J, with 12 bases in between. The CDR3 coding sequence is TGCAGTGCTAGTGGCAGGGTGGGGAACACTGAAGCTTTCTTT. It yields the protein CSASGRVGNTEAFF.

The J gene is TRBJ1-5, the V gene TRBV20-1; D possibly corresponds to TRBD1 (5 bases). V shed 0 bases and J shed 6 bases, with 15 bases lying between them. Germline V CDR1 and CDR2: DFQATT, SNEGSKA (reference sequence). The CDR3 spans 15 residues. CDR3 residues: CSARDGKGSSQPQHF. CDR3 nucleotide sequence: TGCAGTGCTAGAGATGGTAAGGGGTCAAGTCAGCCCCAGCATTTT.

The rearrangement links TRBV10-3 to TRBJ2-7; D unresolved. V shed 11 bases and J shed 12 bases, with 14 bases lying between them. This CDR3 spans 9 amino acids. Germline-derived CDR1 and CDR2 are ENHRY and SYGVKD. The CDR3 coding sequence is TGTGCCCCCACTTTAAAGTGGTACTTC. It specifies CAPTLKWYF.

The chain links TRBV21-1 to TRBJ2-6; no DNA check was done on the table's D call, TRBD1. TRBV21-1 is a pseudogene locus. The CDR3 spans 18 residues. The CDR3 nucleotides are TGTGCCAGCAACCGGGGCGGGCATCTCCCTTCTGGGGCCAACGTCCTGACTTTC. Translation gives CASNRGGHLPSGANVLTF.